The entry below gives a single T cell receptor (beta chain) sequence along with its context. Libraries were prepared by immunoSEQ multiplex PCR; TCRdb keeps only in-frame clonotypes and omits some of them. Seen here are 30,000 to 40,000 clones, about 90% observed once, and the top ten hold roughly a fifth. This specimen comes from a study of blood T cell repertoires in COVID-19. The wider study: Both acute and convalescent COVID-19 samples were obtained from the United States, Italy and Spain.

This CDR3 comprises 14 residues. This chain links TRBV21-1 with TRBJ2-5; TRBD2 is the table's D call and was not checked against the DNA. TRBV21-1 is a listed pseudogene. The sample comprised peripheral blood. The TCR was taken from an elderly man with acute or convalescent COVID-19. The CDR3 protein is CASSKGRGAVTQYF. DNA for the CDR3: TGTGCCAGCAGCAAAGGTCGGGGGGCCGTGACCCAGTACTTC.